This T cell receptor (beta chain) originates from a study of shared clonotypes between healthy human individuals. Study-wide findings and caveats: Investigators expected sequencing depth to affect clonotype sharing among donors.

This clone was seen just once. Its antigen remains unidentified. Template amounts of approximately 310 ng DNA, 25,000 to 35,000 T cell genomes, were employed in unsorted PBMC replicate PCRs. Assay used: immunoSEQ multiplex PCR; TCRdb lists only in-frame clones, some missing. This table holds 450,000 to 650,000 clones, around 78% found once. Germline assignment: CDR1 SEHNR and CDR2 FQNEAQ (reference sequence). The CDR3 is made up of 13 amino acids. V was cut by 3 bases and J by 6 bases, with 11 bases left in between. The chain is built from TRBV7-9 and TRBJ1-1, with D unclear. Sequences were obtained from PBMCs. This sequence originates from a woman between 40 and 50 years old in good health. Some clones in this sample may be carry-over from other donors' samples. CDR3 in amino acids: CASSLIIGSEAFF. The DNA for the CDR3 is TGTGCCAGCAGCTTGATTATCGGATCTGAAGCTTTCTTT.